The TCR beta chain under discussion was sequenced for a study of blood T cell repertoires in COVID-19. Study at large: PBMCs, B-cell-depleted T cells, or T cells were the source of the cDNA or gDNA that made up the material.

V was pared by 1 base and J by 0 bases, with 6 bases of the junction left unmatched. The CDR3 contains 16 residues. CDR1 and CDR2 from the germline V gene are MGHRA and YSYEKL. As processed by the authors: Counts of nucleated cells, estimated from reference gene primer amplification, were obtained. Sequenced by immunoSEQ multiplex PCR; TCRdb stores in-frame clones only, minus some. The V and J calls and the clone size are those of that table, but D and trimming were determined from the DNA. The sample records about 200,000 clones, more than 80% being singletons. Recruits, aged roughly 18 to 95 years, lived in 24 US areas. All recovered Cohort 3 donors got two negative PCRs, got clearance, or saw symptom resolution.

The specimen sequenced was PBMCs or T cells enriched from blood (not recorded which). The chain employs TRBV4-1 and TRBJ2-7; 7 bases match TRBD2. The TCR was taken from a young man who had recovered from COVID-19. The CDR3 region has the DNA TGCGCCAGCAGCCAAGGTATGGGGGGGAGCTCCTACGAGCAGTACTTC. Its protein is CASSQGMGGSSYEQYF.